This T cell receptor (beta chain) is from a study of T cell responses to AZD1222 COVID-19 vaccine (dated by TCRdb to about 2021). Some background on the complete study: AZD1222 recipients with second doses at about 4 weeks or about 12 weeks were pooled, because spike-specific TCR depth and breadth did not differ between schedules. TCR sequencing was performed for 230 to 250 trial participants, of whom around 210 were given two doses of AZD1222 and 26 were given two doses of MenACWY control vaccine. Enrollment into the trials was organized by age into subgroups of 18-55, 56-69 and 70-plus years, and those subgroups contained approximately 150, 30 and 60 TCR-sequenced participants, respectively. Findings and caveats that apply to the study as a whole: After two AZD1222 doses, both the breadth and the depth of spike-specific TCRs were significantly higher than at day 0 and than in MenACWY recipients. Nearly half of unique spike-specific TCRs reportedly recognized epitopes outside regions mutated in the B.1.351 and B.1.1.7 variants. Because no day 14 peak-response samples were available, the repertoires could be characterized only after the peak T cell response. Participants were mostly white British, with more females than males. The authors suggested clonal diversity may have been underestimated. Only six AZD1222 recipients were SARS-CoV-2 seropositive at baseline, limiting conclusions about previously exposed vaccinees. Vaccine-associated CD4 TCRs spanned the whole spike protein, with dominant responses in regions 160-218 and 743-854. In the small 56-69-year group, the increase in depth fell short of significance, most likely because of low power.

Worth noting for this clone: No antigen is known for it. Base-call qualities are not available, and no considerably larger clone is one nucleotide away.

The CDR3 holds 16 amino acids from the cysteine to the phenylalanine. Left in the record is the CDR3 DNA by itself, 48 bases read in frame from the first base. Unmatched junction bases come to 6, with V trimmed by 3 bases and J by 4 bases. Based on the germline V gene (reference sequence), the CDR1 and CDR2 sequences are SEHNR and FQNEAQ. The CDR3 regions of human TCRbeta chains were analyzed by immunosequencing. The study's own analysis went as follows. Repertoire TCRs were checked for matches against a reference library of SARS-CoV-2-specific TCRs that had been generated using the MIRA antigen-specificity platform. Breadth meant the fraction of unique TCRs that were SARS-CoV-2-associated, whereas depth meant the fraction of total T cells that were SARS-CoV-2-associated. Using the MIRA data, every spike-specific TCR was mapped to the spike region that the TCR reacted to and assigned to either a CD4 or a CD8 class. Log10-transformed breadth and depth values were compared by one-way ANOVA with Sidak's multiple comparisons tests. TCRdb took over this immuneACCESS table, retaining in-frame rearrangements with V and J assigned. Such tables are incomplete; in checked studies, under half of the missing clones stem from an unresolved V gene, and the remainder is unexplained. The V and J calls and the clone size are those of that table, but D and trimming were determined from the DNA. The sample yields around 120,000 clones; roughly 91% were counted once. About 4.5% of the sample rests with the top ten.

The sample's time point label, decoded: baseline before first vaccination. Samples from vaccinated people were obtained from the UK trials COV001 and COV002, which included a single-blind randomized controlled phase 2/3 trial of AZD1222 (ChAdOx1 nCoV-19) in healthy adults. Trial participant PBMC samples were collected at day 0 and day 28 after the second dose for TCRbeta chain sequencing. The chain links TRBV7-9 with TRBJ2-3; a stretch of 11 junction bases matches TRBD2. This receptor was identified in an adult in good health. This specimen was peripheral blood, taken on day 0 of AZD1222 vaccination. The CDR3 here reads CASSLGLAGGADTQYF. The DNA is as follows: TGTGCCAGCAGCTTGGGCCTAGCGGGAGGAGCAGATACGCAGTATTTT.